The 15 T cell receptor beta chains below come from one sample, sequenced in a study of Graves' ophthalmopathy and Graves' hyperthyroidism. Amplified TCR beta CDR3 regions were obtained using RNA transcripts as template. An opening RT-PCR round employed HTBI primers and preceded a second-round multiplex PCR. One entry per CDR3 protein, called by TCRdb with MiXCR from the multiplex PCR reads. The sample shows about 500,000 distinct CDR3 sequences, about an eighth of them seen only once. Source material: blood. The receptor source for this set is a woman aged 25 to 45 with Graves' ophthalmopathy.

This clonotype was counted ten times or more. This rearrangement joins TRBV7-8 to TRBJ1-5; D ambiguous. Between the trimmed V and J ends, which lost 1 base and 5 bases, there was a span of 9 bases. Germline CDR1 and CDR2: SGHVS and FQNEAQ. CDR3 length: 14 residues. CDR3 protein: CASSLDNSYQPQHF. DNA for the CDR3: TGTGCCAGCAGCTTAGACAACAGTTATCAGCCCCAGCATTTT.

This clonotype was found many times. The CDR3 coding sequence is TGTGCCAGCAGTTACTCCTCCGGGATATCCTACGAGCAGTACTTC. As protein: CASSYSSGISYEQYF. The gene calls are TRBV6-5 and TRBJ2-7, with D possibly matching TRBD2 (5 bases). Trimming pared 0 bases from V and 1 base from J, leaving 10 bases between. The CDR3 spans 15 residues. Germline CDR1 is MNHEY and CDR2 is SVGAGI.

The CDR3, as DNA: TGTGCCAGCAGCTTACGAAACAGAATCACAGATACGCAGTATTTT. Amino acids: CASSLRNRITDTQYF. The genes are TRBV11-1 and TRBJ2-3; D is undetermined. The V end was cut by 2 bases, the J end by 2 bases, with 11 bases between. Germline loops: CDR1 SGHAT, CDR2 FQDESV (reference sequence). CDR3 length: 15 amino acids.

A word on this clonotype: This may be a read error, as it is one base from a much larger clone. The rearrangement uses TRBV6-5 and TRBJ2-2, with D possibly being TRBD2 (5 bases). The length of the CDR3 is 13 residues. Germline CDR1 and CDR2: MNHEY and SVGAGI. CDR3 coding DNA: TGTGCCAGCAGTTCTTCAGAGACCGGGGAGCTGTGTTTT. This gives the protein CASSSSETGELCF.

This clonotype was observed at least ten times. This chain joins TRBV6-1 and TRBJ2-7; D uncertain. This CDR3 has 14 amino acids. The V and J ends lost 4 bases and 0 bases respectively, with 10 bases between them. The germline V gene has CDR1 MNHNS and CDR2 SASEGT. In nucleotides, the CDR3 is TGTGCCAGCAGTGTCGGGCACCTCTCCTACGAGCAGTACTTC. It is translated as CASSVGHLSYEQYF.

In its sample, this clonotype was seen many times. The chain uses TRBV12-3 or TRBV12-4 and TRBJ2-5; D might be TRBD1 (7 bases). The length of the CDR3 is 14 residues. V shed 7 bases and J shed 0 bases, with 12 bases lying between them. The CDR3 reads CASNPGGYQETQYF. For the CDR3, the DNA is TGTGCCAGCAACCCAGGGGGGTACCAAGAGACCCAGTACTTC.

There are many counts of this clonotype. CDR3 nucleotide sequence: TGTGCCAGCAGTGACACAGGGAGCTACACCTTC. It translates to CASSDTGSYTF. The chain is built from TRBV6-1 and TRBJ1-2; tentatively, D is TRBD1 (6 bases). This CDR3 comprises 11 residues. V lost 3 bases to trimming and J lost 9 bases, with 8 bases between them. Germline loops: CDR1 MNHNS, CDR2 SASEGT.

This clonotype came up many times. This sequence joins TRBV20-1 and TRBJ2-4, with 8 nucleotides matching TRBD1. This CDR3 has 14 amino acids. The J segment lost 3 bases and the V segment lost 1 base, leaving 2 bases of the junction unmatched. Germline V gene data show CDR1 as DFQATT and CDR2 as SNEGSKA (reference sequence). CDR3 in DNA: TGCAGTGCTAGAGCGGGGACAGGCAAAAACATTCAGTACTTC. Amino acids: CSARAGTGKNIQYF.

In its sample, this clonotype was seen many times. This likely comes from a read error, as the CDR3 has no conserved phenylalanine or tryptophan at its end. The DNA is omitted, as the CDR3 cannot be located on it reliably, and the CDR3 follows TCRdb's listing. The chain is built from TRBV2 and TRBJ2-7; whether TRBD1, the table's D call, matches the DNA was not checked. The CDR3 sequence runs 11 residues, both termini included. Germline assignment: CDR1 SNHLY and CDR2 FYNNEI. This CDR3 reads CASRAGQGTRL.

There are many counts of this clonotype. The V gene is TRBV28, the J gene TRBJ1-5, with TRBD1 as a possible D gene (6 bases). CDR3 length: 14 residues. V dropped 6 bases and J dropped 0 bases, with 9 bases sitting between them. Germline V lookup: CDR1 MDHEN, CDR2 SYDVKM. The CDR3 nucleotides read TGTGCCAGCAGAACAGGGTTTAGCAATCAGCCCCAGCATTTT. It is translated as CASRTGFSNQPQHF.

The table lists this clonotype with many counts. The V gene is TRBV4-3, the J gene TRBJ1-2, with unresolved D. V was cut by 0 bases and J by 6 bases, with 17 bases left in between. Germline V gene lookup returns CDR1 LGHNA and CDR2 YSLEER. The CDR3 loop spans 16 amino acids. The CDR3 DNA follows: TGCGCCAGCAGCCAAGACGTTGGGGATAGCGGGGATGGCTACACCTTC. Translation gives CASSQDVGDSGDGYTF.

This clonotype appeared many times. The V gene is TRBV24-1, the J gene TRBJ2-7; D gene unclear. Between the trimmed V and J ends, which lost 2 bases and 6 bases, there was a span of 13 bases. This CDR3 spans 14 amino acids. Germline CDR1 is KGHDR and CDR2 is SFDVKD. The CDR3: CATSDSPSVVEQYF. The CDR3 DNA reads TGTGCCACCAGTGATTCCCCAAGCGTCGTCGAGCAGTACTTC.

This clonotype was counted at least ten times. Its ends do not fully match the called genes, so a read error is possible. The V and J genes are TRBV6-2 or TRBV6-3 and TRBJ2-5; TRBD2 aligns across 10 bases. The CDR3 totals 18 residues. Germline V lookup: CDR1 MNHEY, CDR2 SVGEGT. The CDR3 here is CASTYRLAGNPLQETQYF. The CDR3 bases are TGTGCCAGCACTTACAGACTAGCGGGTAATCCCCTCCAAGAGACCCAGTACTTC.

This rearrangement joins TRBV18 to TRBJ2-2; D remains ambiguous. Germline V lookup: CDR1 KGHSH, CDR2 LQKENI. The ends were cut back, 3 bases at V and 0 bases at J, with 5 bases in the middle. The CDR3 contains 14 residues. DNA of the CDR3: TGTGCCAGCTCACCGAAAGCGAACACCGGGGAGCTGTTTTTT. This gives the protein CASSPKANTGELFF. The variable domain in full, with the rest retrieved from reference TRBV18 and TRBJ2-2, is NAGVMQNPRHLVRRRGQEARLRCSPMKGHSHVYWYRQLPEEGLKFMVYLQKENIIDESGMPKERFSAEFPKEGPSILRIQQVVRGDSAAYFCASSPKANTGELFFGEGSRLTVL.

At least ten counts were recorded for this clonotype. The chain carries TRBV15 and TRBJ1-2, with TRBD1 as a possible D gene (6 bases). This CDR3 spans 16 amino acids. V lost 0 bases and J lost 5, with 16 bases in between. The germline V gene has CDR1 LNHNV and CDR2 YYDKDF (reference sequence). The CDR3 region is CATSRDWREGEYGYTF. The CDR3 nucleotides read TGTGCCACCAGCAGAGATTGGAGGGAGGGGGAGTATGGCTACACCTTC.